These 32 T cell receptor beta chains came from one sample sequenced in a study of T cell repertoires in cytomegalovirus infection. TCRdb fed the reads into MiXCR, producing one record per CDR3 protein. The sample contains 350,000 to 500,000 distinct CDR3 sequences, 30% to 40% of which appear only once. What was sequenced was PBMCs. These receptors came from a human donor in good health (CMV status not recorded). Some clones in this sample may be carry-over from other donors' samples.

Concerning this clonotype: A much larger clone differs from this one at a single base, so this may be a read error. This sequence joins TRBV7-2 and TRBJ1-1; a possible D gene is TRBD1 (6 bases). CDR1 is SGHTA, CDR2 FQGNSA, per germline. The CDR3 is 14 amino acids. Between the trimmed V and J ends, which lost 4 bases and 5 bases, there was a span of 14 bases. CDR3 residues: CASSYRAFGTEAFF. CDR3 in DNA: TGTGCCAGCAGCTACAGGGCTTTTGGTACTGAAGCTTTCTTT.

The genes are TRBV4-3 and TRBJ2-7; D is unclear. The CDR3 runs to 16 residues. V was pared by 3 bases and J by 0 bases, with 15 bases between. Germline CDR1 LGHNA, CDR2 YSLEER. The CDR3 spells CASSQVSDPSSYEQYF. CDR3 DNA sequence: TGCGCCAGCAGCCAGGTATCCGATCCGAGCTCCTACGAGCAGTACTTC.

This clonotype has ten or more counts. The chain couples TRBV7-2 to TRBJ1-3; D gene ambiguous. CDR3 length: 16 residues. The germline CDR1 and CDR2 sequences are SGHTA and FQGNSA. V dropped 3 bases and J dropped 0 bases, with 12 bases sitting between them. The CDR3 sequence: CASSLGNGASGNTIYF. The CDR3 coding sequence is TGTGCCAGCAGCTTGGGGAACGGAGCCTCTGGAAACACCATATATTTT.

This chain connects TRBV2 to TRBJ1-5; 9 nucleotides match TRBD1. There are 15 residues in the CDR3. Germline V gene sequence: CDR1 SNHLY, CDR2 FYNNEI. Losses at the gene ends were 4 bases for V and 7 bases for J; bases not matched to a gene: 8. The CDR3 sequence is CASSVGQGIVQPQHF. Here the CDR3 DNA reads TGTGCCAGCAGTGTAGGACAGGGGATAGTCCAGCCCCAGCATTTT.

V is TRBV6-1 and J is TRBJ1-5; D call uncertain. The V and J ends lost 3 bases and 4 bases respectively, with 7 bases between them. Germline loops: CDR1 MNHNS, CDR2 SASEGT. CDR3 length equals 13 residues. CDR3: CASSDSENQPQHF. CDR3 coding DNA: TGTGCCAGCAGTGACAGCGAAAATCAGCCCCAGCATTTT.

Points on this clonotype: This may arise from a read error, as a much more abundant clone is one base away. V gene TRBV19 combines with J gene TRBJ1-5; TRBD1 aligns across 8 bases. V trimming: 6 bases; J trimming: 7 bases; junction bases outside the gene matches: 11. In germline, CDR1 is LNHDA, CDR2 SQIVND (reference sequence). The CDR3 totals 15 residues. The CDR3 nucleotides read TGTGCCAGTAGGATTTTGGGGACAGGTGAGCAGCCCCAGCATTTT. Translated: CASRILGTGEQPQHF. The complete variable domain, with remaining parts taken from reference TRBV19 and TRBJ1-5, reads DGGITQSPKYLFRKEGQNVTLSCEQNLNHDAMYWYRQDPGQGLRLIYYSQIVNDFQKGDIAEGYSVSREKKESFPLTVTSAQKNPTAFYLCASRILGTGEQPQHFGDGTRLSIL.

This CDR3 is CASRDNRGRSYEQYF. The CDR3 region has the DNA TGTGCCAGCAGAGACAACAGGGGCCGCTCCTACGAGCAGTACTTC. V usage is TRBV6-2 or TRBV6-3 and J usage is TRBJ2-7; TRBD1 matches at 7 bases. This CDR3 region has 15 residues. V lost 6 bases and J lost 0; bases outside the gene matches: 8. Germline V gene data show CDR1 as MNHEY and CDR2 as SVGEGT.

The chain combines TRBV5-1 with TRBJ1-2, with no clear D. The CDR3 totals 13 residues. Per germline, CDR1 SGHRS and CDR2 YFSETQ. V was shortened by 4 bases and J by 0 bases, with 7 bases between the two germline ends. The CDR3 DNA reads as TGCGCCAGCAGCGAACAGACTAACTATGGCTACACCTTC. Its protein product is CASSEQTNYGYTF.

The sample holds a few counts of this clonotype. This rearrangement joins TRBV15 to TRBJ1-5; 11 bases align to TRBD1. The CDR3 contains 16 residues. Germline V lookup: CDR1 LNHNV, CDR2 YYDKDF (reference sequence). The V and J ends lost 0 bases and 4 bases, in that order; junction bases with no gene match: 2. CDR3 in amino acids: CATSRDGQGANQPQHF. The CDR3 DNA reads TGTGCCACCAGCAGAGATGGACAGGGGGCTAATCAGCCCCAGCATTTT.

The chain employs TRBV28 and TRBJ1-5, with D perhaps TRBD1 (5 bases). CDR3 length: 17 residues. V was cut by 7 bases and J by 1 base, with 20 bases left in between. Per germline, CDR1 MDHEN and CDR2 SYDVKM. CDR3: CASNRQVRGGSNQPQHF. Written as DNA, the CDR3 is TGTGCCAGCAATCGGCAGGTGCGGGGGGGGAGCAATCAGCCCCAGCATTTT.

This clonotype was seen a handful of times. The genes are TRBV10-2 and TRBJ2-1, with D perhaps matching TRBD1 (5 bases). The CDR3 loop spans 11 amino acids. Between the trimmed V and J ends, which lost 6 bases and 12 bases, there was a span of 12 bases. Germline V gene sequence: CDR1 WSHSY, CDR2 SAAADI. The CDR3 sequence: CASRGPPWQFF. The CDR3 DNA sequence: TGCGCCAGCAGGGGGCCCCCCTGGCAGTTCTTC.

The V gene is TRBV19, the J gene TRBJ2-7, with D tentatively TRBD1 (6 bases). Germline V gives CDR1 LNHDA, CDR2 SQIVND (reference sequence). Deletions cut 3 bases from V and 0 bases from J, with 12 bases between. The CDR3 contains 15 residues. CDR3 residues: CASSIRGAGSYEQYF. The CDR3 nucleotides read TGTGCCAGTAGTATCAGGGGTGCAGGCTCCTACGAGCAGTACTTC.

This clonotype was detected many times. The CDR3 reads CASSLTGLNQPQHF. CDR3 in DNA: TGTGCCAGCAGCTTAACAGGACTGAATCAGCCCCAGCATTTT. The V call is TRBV7-2, the J call TRBJ1-5; possibly TRBD1 for D (5 bases). Germline V lookup: CDR1 SGHTA, CDR2 FQGNSA. The length of the CDR3 is 14 residues. Trimming cost V 2 bases and J 4 bases, with 9 bases left between them.

This clonotype was recorded a few times. The rearrangement uses TRBV12-3 or TRBV12-4 and TRBJ2-2; D tentatively fits TRBD1 or TRBD2 (5 bases each). V was trimmed by 3 bases and J by 6 bases, leaving 11 bases between them. The CDR3 consists of 14 residues. This chain's CDR3 is CASSFGQGAGELFF. CDR3 nucleotide sequence: TGTGCCAGCAGTTTCGGGCAGGGAGCCGGGGAGCTGTTTTTT.

This clonotype was seen repeatedly, ten times or more. The gene calls are TRBV6-1 and TRBJ1-1; 8 bases align to TRBD1. J was trimmed by 4 bases and V by 3 bases; bases with no gene match: 7. The V gene's germline CDR1 is MNHNS and CDR2 SASEGT. The CDR3 is made up of 15 amino acids. This chain's CDR3 is CASSEPGGLVTEAFF. In DNA form, the CDR3 reads TGTGCCAGCAGTGAGCCAGGGGGCTTGGTCACTGAAGCTTTCTTT.

Regarding this clonotype: At one end, the junction sequence differs from germline, possibly due to a read error. The chain carries TRBV5-6 and TRBJ2-5; TRBD1 is a possible D gene (5 bases). This CDR3 contains 15 residues. Germline V gene data show CDR1 as SGHDT and CDR2 as YYEEEE. The CDR3 sequence is CAGSSPLTEMETRYF. The CDR3, as DNA: TGTGCCGGCAGCAGCCCCTTGACAGAGATGGAGACCCGGTACTTC.

This chain links TRBV12-3 or TRBV12-4 with TRBJ2-3; perhaps TRBD2 as D (6 bases). V was pared by 6 bases and J by 2 bases, with 12 bases between. CDR3 size: 14 residues. This CDR3 is CASSRELATDTQYF. The CDR3, as DNA: TGTGCCAGCAGCAGAGAACTAGCCACAGATACGCAGTATTTT.

On this clonotype: A much larger clone differs from this one at a single base, so this may be a read error. This chain connects TRBV9 to TRBJ2-7, with 7 bases aligning to TRBD2. The CDR3 is 15 amino acids. The germline V gene encodes CDR1 SGDLS and CDR2 YYNGEE. The CDR3 DNA sequence: TGTGCCAGCAGCGTAGGTCCAGCGGGGAACTACGATCAGTACTTC. It is translated as CASSVGPAGNYDQYF.

Notes on this clonotype: This is likely a read error, given that the CDR3 carries no conserved phenylalanine or tryptophan at its end. The chain joins TRBV12-3 or TRBV12-4 to TRBJ1-2; possible D gene TRBD1, 5 bases. The CDR3 covers 13 residues. Trimming cost V 3 bases and J 4 bases, with 9 bases left between them. CDR3 amino acids: CASSFGAGYGYTL. The CDR3 DNA reads as TGTGCCAGCAGTTTTGGGGCCGGCTATGGCTACACCTTA.

The V call is TRBV6-5, the J call TRBJ1-6; tentative D call: TRBD1 (6 bases). Germline CDR1 MNHEY, CDR2 SVGAGI. The germline V and J ends were trimmed by 6 bases and 10 bases, with 25 bases remaining between them. This CDR3 contains 17 residues. The CDR3 is CASRHLITGKVYSPLHF. CDR3 DNA sequence: TGTGCCAGCAGGCACCTGATCACAGGGAAGGTATACTCACCCCTCCACTTT.

This clonotype was recorded once. The gene calls are TRBV7-2 and TRBJ1-6; 7 positions agree with TRBD1. This CDR3 contains 18 residues. The junction had 14 bases not matched to a gene; V was cut back by 4 bases and J by 5 bases. Germline assignment: CDR1 SGHTA and CDR2 FQGNSA. The CDR3 spells CASSSGVGGLGNNSPLHF. The DNA for the CDR3 is TGTGCCAGCAGCTCAGGAGTAGGGGGCTTGGGGAATAATTCACCCCTCCACTTT. The entire variable domain, with the rest obtained from reference TRBV7-2 and TRBJ1-6, is as follows: GAGVSQSPSNKVTEKGKDVELRCDPISGHTALYWYRQSLGQGLEFLIYFQGNSAPDKSGLPSDRFSAERTGGSVSTLTIQRTQQEDSAVYLCASSSGVGGLGNNSPLHFGNGTRLTVT.

V usage is TRBV7-6 and J usage is TRBJ2-5, with unresolved D. CDR1 is SGHVS, CDR2 FNYEAQ, per germline. The V end was cut by 5 bases, the J end by 1 base, with 17 bases between. The CDR3 runs to 16 residues. In nucleotides, the CDR3 is TGTGCCAGCAGCCCATTCGCCGGACGGCCCCAAGAGACCCAGTACTTC. Translated, it gives CASSPFAGRPQETQYF.

In its sample, this clonotype was seen a few times. The chain joins TRBV6-5 to TRBJ1-4, with D unclear. The CDR3 runs to 15 residues. Germline-derived CDR1 and CDR2 are MNHEY and SVGAGI. The V end lost 5 bases, the J end lost 0 bases, and 10 bases lay between the germline ends. This CDR3 reads CASSIRTATNEKLFF. CDR3 in DNA: TGTGCCAGCAGTATTCGGACGGCAACTAATGAAAAACTGTTTTTT.

The rearrangement joins TRBV6-1 to TRBJ2-1; the D is unclear. Trimming removed 4 bases from V and 7 bases from J, with 14 bases in between. The length of the CDR3 is 14 residues. Looked up from germline, CDR1 is MNHNS and CDR2 is SASEGT. The CDR3 coding sequence is TGTGCCAGCAGTGTAGACGCGAGTACGAATGAGCAGTTCTTC. Amino acid sequence: CASSVDASTNEQFF.

V and J are TRBV15 and TRBJ1-5; D remains ambiguous. Germline V gives CDR1 LNHNV, CDR2 YYDKDF (reference sequence). The CDR3 runs to 15 residues. Trimming took off 4 bases at V and 7 bases at J, with 17 bases between the two ends. DNA for the CDR3: TGTGCCACCAGCACTACCGACAAGGGAGGCCAGCCCCAGCATTTT. Its protein is CATSTTDKGGQPQHF. Combining the CDR3 with reference TRBV15 and TRBJ1-5 gives the whole variable domain DAMVIQNPRYQVTQFGKPVTLSCSQTLNHNVMYWYQQKSSQAPKLLFHYYDKDFNNEADTPDNFQSRRPNTSFCFLDIRSPGLGDTAMYLCATSTTDKGGQPQHFGDGTRLSIL.

The chain uses TRBV4-1 and TRBJ2-1, with D perhaps TRBD2 (7 bases). V gave up 4 bases and J gave up 6 bases, with 16 bases separating them. From germline, CDR1 is MGHRA and CDR2 YSYEKL. The CDR3 is 15 residues long. The CDR3: CASSLGGGLGNEQFF. CDR3 nucleotide sequence: TGCGCCAGCAGCCTGGGGGGGGGCCTAGGCAATGAGCAGTTCTTC.

The chain recombines TRBV7-2 with TRBJ2-7; D ambiguous. Germline V gene data show CDR1 as SGHTA and CDR2 as FQGNSA. The CDR3 length is 13 residues. Trimming stripped 0 bases from V and 5 bases from J, with 8 bases between. As DNA, the CDR3 is TGTGCCAGCAGCTTAGCGGTCGCCCACGAGCAGTACTTC. Encoded protein: CASSLAVAHEQYF. Full variable domain (rest looked up from reference TRBV7-2 and TRBJ2-7): GAGVSQSPSNKVTEKGKDVELRCDPISGHTALYWYRQSLGQGLEFLIYFQGNSAPDKSGLPSDRFSAERTGGSVSTLTIQRTQQEDSAVYLCASSLAVAHEQYFGPGTRLTVT.

This clonotype was found a few times. The gene calls are TRBV7-9 and TRBJ1-3; no firm D call. V lost 7 bases to trimming and J lost 0 bases, with 16 bases between them. The CDR3 contains 16 residues. Per the germline V gene, CDR1 is SEHNR and CDR2 is FQNEAQ (reference sequence). The CDR3 region has the DNA TGTGCCAGCACCGAATCCCGGCAATCCTCTGGAAACACCATATATTTT. It translates to CASTESRQSSGNTIYF. The variable domain in full, completed from reference TRBV7-9 and TRBJ1-3, reads DTGVSQNPRHKITKRGQNVTFRCDPISEHNRLYWYRQTLGQGPEFLTYFQNEAQLEKSRLLSDRFSAERPKGSFSTLEIQRTEQGDSAMYLCASTESRQSSGNTIYFGEGSWLTVV.

The chain joins TRBV5-1 to TRBJ2-3; D possibly matches TRBD1 or TRBD2 (6 bases each). Germline-derived CDR1 and CDR2 are SGHRS and YFSETQ. Trimming pared 4 bases from V and 4 bases from J, leaving 16 bases between. There are 15 residues in the CDR3. CDR3 protein: CASSPGGQGSDTQYF. CDR3 nucleotide sequence: TGCGCCAGCAGCCCCGGAGGGCAGGGGTCAGATACGCAGTATTTT.

The chain employs TRBV2 and TRBJ1-4; D uncertain. From germline, CDR1 is SNHLY and CDR2 FYNNEI. V was shortened by 6 bases and J by 0 bases, with 8 bases between the two germline ends. This CDR3 comprises 14 residues. The CDR3 bases are TGTGCCAGCAGCACGTCTTCAACTAATGAAAAACTGTTTTTT. It specifies CASSTSSTNEKLFF.

The table lists this clonotype with a few counts. This sequence joins TRBV29-1 and TRBJ2-3; TRBD1 matches 9 bases. Trimming at V came to 6 bases and at J to 3 bases, leaving 16 bases not matched to a gene. There are 17 residues in the CDR3. Germline loops: CDR1 SQVTM, CDR2 ANQGSEA. CDR3 bases: TGCAGCGTCCCTGGACAGGGGACCTGGATTCAGACAGATACGCAGTATTTT. This encodes CSVPGQGTWIQTDTQYF.

The chain recombines TRBV10-3 with TRBJ2-3; 9 positions agree with TRBD2. Trimming removed 6 bases from V and 6 bases from J; junction bases left unmatched: 10. CDR3 size: 15 residues. Per germline, CDR1 ENHRY and CDR2 SYGVKD. The CDR3 sequence: CAISEVAGVDDTQYF. CDR3 nucleotide sequence: TGTGCCATCAGCGAGGTAGCGGGGGTCGACGATACGCAGTATTTT.